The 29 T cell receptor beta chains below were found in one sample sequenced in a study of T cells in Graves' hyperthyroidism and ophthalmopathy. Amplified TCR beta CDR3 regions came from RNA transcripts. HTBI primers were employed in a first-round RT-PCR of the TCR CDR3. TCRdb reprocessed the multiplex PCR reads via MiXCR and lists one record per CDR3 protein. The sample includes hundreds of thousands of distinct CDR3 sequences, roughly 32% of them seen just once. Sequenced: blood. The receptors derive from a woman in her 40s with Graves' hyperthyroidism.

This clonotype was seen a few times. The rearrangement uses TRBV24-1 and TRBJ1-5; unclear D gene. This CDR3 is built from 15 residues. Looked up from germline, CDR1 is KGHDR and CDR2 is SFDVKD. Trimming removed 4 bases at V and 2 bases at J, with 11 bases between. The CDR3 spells CATSDLGGGNQPQHF. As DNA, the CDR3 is TGTGCCACCAGTGACTTGGGAGGTGGCAATCAGCCCCAGCATTTT.

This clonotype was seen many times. Written as DNA, the CDR3 is TGTGCCAGCAGCTTACGCCCTTTGACTGAAGCTTTCTTT. Translating it yields CASSLRPLTEAFF. The chain employs TRBV11-2 and TRBJ1-1; D is unclear. The CDR3 is 13 residues long. V was trimmed by 2 bases and J by 5 bases, leaving 9 bases between them. Germline CDR1 is SGHAT and CDR2 is FQNNGV.

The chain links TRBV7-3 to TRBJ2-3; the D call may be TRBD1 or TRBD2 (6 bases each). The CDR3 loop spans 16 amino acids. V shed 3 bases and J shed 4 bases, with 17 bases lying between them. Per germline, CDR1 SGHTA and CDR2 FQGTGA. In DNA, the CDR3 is TGTGCCAGCAGCTTTGGGGGCTCGACTAGTTCAGATACGCAGTATTTT. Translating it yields CASSFGGSTSSDTQYF.

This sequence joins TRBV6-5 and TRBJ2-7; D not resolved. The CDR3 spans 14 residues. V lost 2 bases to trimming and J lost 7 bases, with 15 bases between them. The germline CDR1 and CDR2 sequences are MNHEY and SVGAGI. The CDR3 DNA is TGTGCCAGCAGTTACGGGCAGATTGGCTATGAGCAGTACTTC. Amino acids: CASSYGQIGYEQYF.

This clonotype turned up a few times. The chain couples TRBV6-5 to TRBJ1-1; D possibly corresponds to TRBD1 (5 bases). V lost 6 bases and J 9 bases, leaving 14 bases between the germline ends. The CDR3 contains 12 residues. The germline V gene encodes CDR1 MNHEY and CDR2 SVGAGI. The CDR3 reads CASSSAGGKAFF. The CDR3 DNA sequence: TGTGCCAGCAGCTCCGCGGGGGGTAAAGCTTTCTTT.

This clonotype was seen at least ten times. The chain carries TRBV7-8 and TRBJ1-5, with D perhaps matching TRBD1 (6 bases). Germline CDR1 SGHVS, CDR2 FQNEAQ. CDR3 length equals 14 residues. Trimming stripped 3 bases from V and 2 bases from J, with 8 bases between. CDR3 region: CASSFNRGNQPQHF. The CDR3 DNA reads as TGTGCCAGCAGCTTCAACAGGGGCAATCAGCCCCAGCATTTT.

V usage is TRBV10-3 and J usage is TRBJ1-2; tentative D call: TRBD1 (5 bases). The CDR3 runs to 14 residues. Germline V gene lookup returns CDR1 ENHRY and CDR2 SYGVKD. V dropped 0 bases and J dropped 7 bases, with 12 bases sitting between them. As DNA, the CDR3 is TGTGCCATCAGTGAGTCGATGGCAGGGCGTGGCTACACCTTC. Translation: CAISESMAGRGYTF.

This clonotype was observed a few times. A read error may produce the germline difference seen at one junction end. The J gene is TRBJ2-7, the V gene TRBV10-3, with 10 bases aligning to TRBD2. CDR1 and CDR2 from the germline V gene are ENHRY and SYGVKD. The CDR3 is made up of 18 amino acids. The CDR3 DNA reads TGTGCCAGCAGTTACAGACCAATACTAGCGGGATACCTCTACGAGCAGTACTTC. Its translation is CASSYRPILAGYLYEQYF.

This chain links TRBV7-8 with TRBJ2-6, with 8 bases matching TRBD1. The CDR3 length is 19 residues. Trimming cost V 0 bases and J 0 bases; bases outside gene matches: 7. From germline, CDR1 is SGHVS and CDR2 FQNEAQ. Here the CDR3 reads CASSLASGTGLSGANVLTF. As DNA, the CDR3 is TGTGCCAGCAGCTTAGCGTCCGGGACAGGCCTCTCTGGGGCCAACGTCCTGACTTTC.

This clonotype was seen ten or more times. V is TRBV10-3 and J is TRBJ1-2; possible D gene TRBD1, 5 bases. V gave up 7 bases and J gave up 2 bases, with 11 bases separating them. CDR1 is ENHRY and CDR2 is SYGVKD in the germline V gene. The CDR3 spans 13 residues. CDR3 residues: CAITEGHNYGYTF. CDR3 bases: TGTGCCATCACCGAGGGGCACAACTATGGCTACACCTTC.

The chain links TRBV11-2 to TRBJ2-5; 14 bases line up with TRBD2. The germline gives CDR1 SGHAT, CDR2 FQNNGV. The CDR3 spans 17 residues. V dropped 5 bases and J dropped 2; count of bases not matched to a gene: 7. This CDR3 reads CASSTYRLAGGQETQYF. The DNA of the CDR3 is TGTGCCAGCAGCACTTACCGACTAGCGGGGGGGCAAGAGACCCAGTACTTC.

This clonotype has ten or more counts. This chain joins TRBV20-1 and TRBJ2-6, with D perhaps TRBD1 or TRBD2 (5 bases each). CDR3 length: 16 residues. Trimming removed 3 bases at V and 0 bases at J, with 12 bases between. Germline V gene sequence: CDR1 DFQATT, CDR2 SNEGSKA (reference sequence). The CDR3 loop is CSASRGSLSGANVLTF. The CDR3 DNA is TGCAGTGCTAGTCGGGGCTCCCTCTCTGGGGCCAACGTCCTGACTTTC.

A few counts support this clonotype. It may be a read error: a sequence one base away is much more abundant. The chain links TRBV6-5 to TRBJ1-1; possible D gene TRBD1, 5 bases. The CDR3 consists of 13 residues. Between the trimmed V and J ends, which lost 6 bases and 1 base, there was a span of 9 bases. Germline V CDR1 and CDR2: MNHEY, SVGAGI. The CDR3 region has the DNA TGTGCCAGCAGATACACAGGGAACACTGAAGCTTTCTTT. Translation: CASRYTGNTEAFF.

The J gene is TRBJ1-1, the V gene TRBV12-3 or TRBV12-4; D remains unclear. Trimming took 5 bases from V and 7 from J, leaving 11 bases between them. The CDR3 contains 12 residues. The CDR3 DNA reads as TGTGCCAGCAGTCGGACGGGCGGTGAAGCTTTCTTT. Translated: CASSRTGGEAFF.

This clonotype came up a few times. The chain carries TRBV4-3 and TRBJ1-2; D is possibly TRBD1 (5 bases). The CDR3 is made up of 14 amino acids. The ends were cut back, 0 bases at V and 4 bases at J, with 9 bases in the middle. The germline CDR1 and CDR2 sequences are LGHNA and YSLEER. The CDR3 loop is CASSQDTGPYGYTF. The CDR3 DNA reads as TGCGCCAGCAGCCAAGACACGGGACCCTATGGCTACACCTTC.

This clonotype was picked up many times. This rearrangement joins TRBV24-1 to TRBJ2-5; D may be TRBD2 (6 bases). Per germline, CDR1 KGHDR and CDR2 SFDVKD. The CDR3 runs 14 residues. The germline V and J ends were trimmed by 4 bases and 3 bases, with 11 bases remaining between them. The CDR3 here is CATSDPGGKETQYF. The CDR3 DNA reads TGTGCCACCAGTGACCCCGGCGGGAAAGAGACCCAGTACTTC.

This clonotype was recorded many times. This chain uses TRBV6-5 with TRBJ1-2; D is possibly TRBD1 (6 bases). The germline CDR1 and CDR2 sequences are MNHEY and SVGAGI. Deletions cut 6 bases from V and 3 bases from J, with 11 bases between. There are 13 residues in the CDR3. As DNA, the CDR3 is TGTGCCAGCAGCGAACGGACAGACTATGGCTACACCTTC. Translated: CASSERTDYGYTF.

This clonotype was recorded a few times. CDR3 amino acids: CASSQEVAGPYEQYF. In DNA form, the CDR3 reads TGCGCCAGCAGCCAAGAAGTCGCAGGGCCGTACGAGCAGTACTTC. The chain carries TRBV4-3 and TRBJ2-7; D is perhaps TRBD1 (5 bases). The CDR3 extends over 15 amino acids. Trimming left V 0 bases short and J 4 bases short, with 13 bases between. Germline CDR1 reads LGHNA; CDR2 reads YSLEER.

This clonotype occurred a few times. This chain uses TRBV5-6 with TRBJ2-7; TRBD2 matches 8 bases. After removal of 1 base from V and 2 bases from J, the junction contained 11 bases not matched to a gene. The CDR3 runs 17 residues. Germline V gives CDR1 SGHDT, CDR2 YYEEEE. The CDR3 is CASSLIELAEIPYEQYF. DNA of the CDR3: TGTGCCAGCAGCTTGATTGAACTAGCGGAGATACCCTACGAGCAGTACTTC. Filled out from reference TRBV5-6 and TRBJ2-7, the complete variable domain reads DAGVTQSPTHLIKTRGQQVTLRCSPKSGHDTVSWYQQALGQGPQFIFQYYEEEERQRGNFPDRFSGHQFPNYSSELNVNALLLGDSALYLCASSLIELAEIPYEQYFGPGTRLTVT.

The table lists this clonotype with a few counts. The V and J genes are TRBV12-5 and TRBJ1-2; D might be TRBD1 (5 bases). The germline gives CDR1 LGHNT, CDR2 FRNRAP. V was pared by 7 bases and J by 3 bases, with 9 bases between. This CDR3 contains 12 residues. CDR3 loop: CASVGRHYGYTF. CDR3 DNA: TGTGCTAGTGTGGGACGGCACTATGGCTACACCTTC.

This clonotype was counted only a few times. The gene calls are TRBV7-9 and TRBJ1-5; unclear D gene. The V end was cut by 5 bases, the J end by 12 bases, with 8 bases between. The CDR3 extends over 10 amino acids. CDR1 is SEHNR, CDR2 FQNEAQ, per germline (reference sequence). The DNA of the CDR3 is TGTGCCAGCAGCCTTCCCCGCCAGCATTTT. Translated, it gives CASSLPRQHF.

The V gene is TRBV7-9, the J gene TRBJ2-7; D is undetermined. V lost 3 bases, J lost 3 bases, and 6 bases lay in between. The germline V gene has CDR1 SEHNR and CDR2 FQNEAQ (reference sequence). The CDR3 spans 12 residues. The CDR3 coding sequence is TGTGCCAGCAGCTTTGAATTCTACGAGCAGTACTTC. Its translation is CASSFEFYEQYF.

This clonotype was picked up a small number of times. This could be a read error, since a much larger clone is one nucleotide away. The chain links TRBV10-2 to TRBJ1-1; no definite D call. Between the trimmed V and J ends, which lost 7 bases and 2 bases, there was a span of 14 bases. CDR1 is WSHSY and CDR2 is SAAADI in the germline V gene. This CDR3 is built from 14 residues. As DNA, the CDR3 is TGCGCCAGCAACTCGGACGCGGGAAACACTGAAGCTTTCTTT. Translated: CASNSDAGNTEAFF.

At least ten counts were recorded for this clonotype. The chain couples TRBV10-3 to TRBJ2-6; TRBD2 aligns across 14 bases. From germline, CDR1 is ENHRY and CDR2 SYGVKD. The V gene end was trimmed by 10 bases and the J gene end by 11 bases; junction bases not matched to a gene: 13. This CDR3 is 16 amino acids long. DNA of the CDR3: TGTGCCAGCACCGACCGACTAGCGGGGGGGTTCGACGTCCTGACTTTC. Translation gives CASTDRLAGGFDVLTF.

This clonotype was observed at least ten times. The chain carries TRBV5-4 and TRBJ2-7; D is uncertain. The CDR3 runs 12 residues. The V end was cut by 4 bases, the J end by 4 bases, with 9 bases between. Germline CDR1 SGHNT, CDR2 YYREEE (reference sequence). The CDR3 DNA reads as TGTGCCAGCAGCGTGGATTTATACGAGCAGTACTTC. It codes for CASSVDLYEQYF.

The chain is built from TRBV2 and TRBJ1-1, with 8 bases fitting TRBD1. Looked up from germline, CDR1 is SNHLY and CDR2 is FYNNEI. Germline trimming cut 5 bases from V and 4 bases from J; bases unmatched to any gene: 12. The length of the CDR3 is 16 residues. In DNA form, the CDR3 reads TGTGCCAGCAGTCAGGGGGCCGGCTTAGGGCTCACTGAAGCTTTCTTT. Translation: CASSQGAGLGLTEAFF.

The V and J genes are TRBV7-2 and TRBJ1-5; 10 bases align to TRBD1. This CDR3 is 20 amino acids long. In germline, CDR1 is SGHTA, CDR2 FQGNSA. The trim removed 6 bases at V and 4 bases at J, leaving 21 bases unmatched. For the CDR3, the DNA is TGTGCCAGCAGTTACTCATACCTTGCCGGGACAGGGGAACGAAATCAGCCCCAGCATTTT. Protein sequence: CASSYSYLAGTGERNQPQHF.

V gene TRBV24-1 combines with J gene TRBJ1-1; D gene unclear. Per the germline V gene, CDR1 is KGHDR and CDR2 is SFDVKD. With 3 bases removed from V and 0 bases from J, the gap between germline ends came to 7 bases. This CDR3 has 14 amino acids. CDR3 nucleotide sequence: TGTGCCACCAGTGATGGAGGGTTGAACACTGAAGCTTTCTTT. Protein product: CATSDGGLNTEAFF.

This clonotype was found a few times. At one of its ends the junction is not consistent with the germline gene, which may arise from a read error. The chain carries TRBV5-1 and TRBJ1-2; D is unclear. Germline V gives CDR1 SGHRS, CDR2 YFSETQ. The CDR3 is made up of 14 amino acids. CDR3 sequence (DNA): TGTGCCAGCAGCTTGTACAGTGTTAACTATGGCTACACCTTC. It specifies CASSLYSVNYGYTF.